The present entry profiles one TCR beta chain with its context. What antigen it recognizes has not been identified. The sample holds no much larger clone one base away, and base qualities are not on file. TCRbeta CDR3 regions were amplified from genomic DNA by means of the immunoSEQ Assay, a bias-controlled multiplex PCR. The original pipeline was this. Within the assay, amplification of reference gene primers was used to estimate how many nucleated cells each sample contained. To quantify the absolute abundance of each unique TCRbeta CDR3 rearrangement, sequence reads were collapsed and filtered. For each sample, productive Simpson clonality was calculated by taking the square root of Simpson's diversity index across productive rearrangements. Not all clones reach the TCRdb copy of this immuneACCESS table, which keeps in-frame sequences only. Checked studies attribute under half of the gap to unresolved V genes and leave the rest unexplained. V and J calls and clone size are those listed in that table; D and trimming were worked out from the DNA. The sample table records 110,000 to 150,000 clones; 75% to 85% of these occur just once. Of the sample, 5% falls within the top ten clones.

In Seattle, one collaborating source enrolled patients while the infection was active and tracked those patients longitudinally over the course of disease. The collaborating institutions used their own protocols to collect whole blood in K2EDTA tubes. Collaborator samples were shipped for TCRbeta analysis as frozen whole blood, isolated PBMCs, or DNA extracted from either sample type. The source of the sample is a study of blood T cell repertoires in COVID-19 (TCRdb year 2020). Looking at the study overall: Samples from collaborators originated in the United States, Italy and Spain and spanned both the acute and convalescent phases of COVID-19. The prospective study material was composed of cDNA or gDNA derived from T cells, B-cell-depleted T cells, or PBMCs. The sample metadata nearly always contained a de-identified subject ID, COVID-19 status, age in years and sex. The dataset comprised deeply sampled blood TCRbeta repertoires from subjects exposed to, actively infected with, or recovered from COVID-19. The repertoires were released in a freely available public database intended as a resource for research on the immune response to SARS-CoV-2. Where HLA class I and class II types were available, the types were taken from metadata supplied by the sample provider, not from assay-based typing. The samples were drawn from the first 160 participants of the ongoing ImmuneRACE study and from some 1,300 subjects provided by 6 global collaborators. Overall study outcomes, separate from this receptor: How much clinical and demographic metadata was included differed by source and by participant, and the metadata was provided uncurated.

The receptor's source is a woman aged 65 to 85 with COVID-19, enrolled during active disease. The sample consisted of peripheral blood.

The DNA sequence reads TGTGCCAGCAACCTACCAGGGGAACCTGAAGCTTTCTTT. This yields the protein CASNLPGEPEAFF. The receptor chain draws on TRBV2 and TRBJ1-1, and perhaps TRBD1 as D gene, on 6 matching bases. For CDR1 and CDR2, the germline V gene lists SNHLY and FYNNEI. V and J lose 7 bases and 6 bases, and a span of 15 bases separates them. Inclusive of the bounding cysteine and phenylalanine, the CDR3 is 13 residues long. Only the CDR3 part of the read is kept: 39 bases, read in frame from the first base.